Listed here is a single TCR beta chain. The CDR3 is 15 residues long. Trimming at V came to 2 bases and at J to 2 bases, leaving 4 bases not matched to a gene. Germline V gives CDR1 SGHAT, CDR2 FQNNGV. The cohort comprised adults aged roughly 18 to 95 years residing in about two dozen US areas. Cohorts were based on clinical histories the participants reported. In the authors' methods: Estimation of nucleated cell counts relied on the amplification of reference gene primers. The protocol was immunoSEQ multiplex PCR, while the TCRdb copy is restricted to in-frame clones and leaves out a portion. From that table come the V and J calls and clone size; the DNA was used to work out D and trimming. The sample lists 350,000 to 550,000 clones, nearly 90% occurring once. The sample belongs to a study of blood T cell repertoires in COVID-19. Study as a whole: Nucleic acid was either cDNA or gDNA, and it came from T cells, B-cell-depleted T cells, or PBMCs.

Sequences were obtained from PBMCs or T cells enriched from blood (not recorded which). This receptor was taken from a woman between 18 and 29 years old with acute COVID-19. This chain links TRBV11-2 with TRBJ2-5; 8 positions match TRBD2. CDR3 DNA: TGTGCCAGCAGCTTATCGGGAGGGAGACAAGAGACCCAGTACTTC. It encodes CASSLSGGRQETQYF.